This T cell receptor beta chain was recorded in a study of response to subunit inactivated influenza vaccine. TCRdb reprocessed the RT-PCR reads via MiXCR and lists one record per CDR3 protein. The sample has approximately 170,000 distinct CDR3 sequences, approximately 15% seen once. CDR3 length equals 16 residues. V lost 6 bases and J lost 2, with 20 bases in between. The germline V gene has CDR1 DFQATT and CDR2 SNEGSKA (reference sequence). General study points: Seasonal influenza vaccination, on each occasion, was suggested by the authors to recruit few new T cells.

To note about this clonotype: Antigen unknown.

The chain joins TRBV20-1 to TRBJ2-1; D tentatively fits TRBD1 or TRBD2 (5 bases each). The sequencing used CD8+ T cells sorted from PBMCs, collected more than 4 days after vaccination. The TCR comes from a man aged 50-60 years who received an inactivated influenza vaccine. CDR3 coding DNA: TGCAGTGCAAGGGGAAATCCGGGGCCAGCCTACAATGAGCAGTTCTTC. Protein product: CSARGNPGPAYNEQFF.